This TCR beta chain was recovered during a study of blood T cell repertoires in COVID-19. Study background: Sources were T cells, B-cell-depleted T cells, or PBMCs; the material itself was cDNA or gDNA.

The CDR3 is 16 residues long. The germline V gene has CDR1 SGHAT and CDR2 FQNNGV. Deletions cut 3 bases from V and 1 base from J, with 15 bases between. Profiled with immunoSEQ multiplex PCR; TCRdb holds only in-frame clones, not every one. Among about 180,000 clones listed, approximately 85% were seen once. Allocation to cohorts depended on clinical history reported by the participants. Cohort 3 recovered donors had two negative PCRs, clearance, or symptom resolution. The chain uses TRBV11-2 and TRBJ1-1; D uncertain. Sequenced material: PBMCs or T cells enriched from blood (not recorded which). The sequence derives from a woman in her twenties or thirties who had recovered from COVID-19. CDR3: CASSFVVTAGNTEAFF. For the CDR3, the DNA is TGTGCCAGCAGCTTTGTTGTCACAGCGGGGAACACTGAAGCTTTCTTT.